The 30 T cell receptor beta chains below come from one sample, sequenced in a study of cytomegalovirus exposure and HLA in healthy donors. The primer mix had 60 Vbeta and 13 Jbeta primers. The assay was immunoSEQ multiplex PCR, and TCRdb's table has in-frame clones only and misses some. The sample shows 200,000 or so clones, approximately 82% of them seen only once. The specimen was PBMCs. The receptors derive from a male donor in good health and CMV-seronegative.

The chain uses TRBV9 and TRBJ1-2; a weak D match, TRBD1 (6 bases). Germline V lookup: CDR1 SGDLS, CDR2 YYNGEE. The CDR3 length is 14 residues. Trimming removed 0 bases at V and 4 bases at J, with 10 bases between. CDR3 residues: CASSVVGTTYGYTF. The CDR3 DNA follows: TGTGCCAGCAGCGTAGTCGGGACAACCTATGGCTACACCTTC.

The chain couples TRBV7-8 to TRBJ2-2; D is unresolved. V dropped 5 bases and J dropped 4 bases, with 8 bases sitting between them. This CDR3 contains 13 residues. The germline CDR1 and CDR2 sequences are SGHVS and FQNEAQ. CDR3 sequence: CASSPRGTGELFF. The DNA of the CDR3 is TGTGCCAGCAGCCCCAGAGGCACCGGGGAGCTGTTTTTT.

V is TRBV28 and J is TRBJ2-5; the D gene is possibly TRBD2 (6 bases). Per germline, CDR1 MDHEN and CDR2 SYDVKM. The CDR3 runs to 14 residues. The V end lost 2 bases, the J end lost 0 bases, and 7 bases lay between the germline ends. The CDR3 protein is CASSLGGHQETQYF. The CDR3 DNA is TGTGCCAGCAGTTTAGGAGGGCACCAAGAGACCCAGTACTTC.

This chain connects TRBV7-2 to TRBJ1-5; TRBD1 matches 7 bases. The CDR3 sequence is 18 residues long. CDR1 is SGHTA, CDR2 FQGNSA, per germline. The trim removed 5 bases at V and 6 bases at J, leaving 19 bases unmatched. The CDR3 here is CASSPRIPVGGAGQPQHF. The CDR3 nucleotides read TGTGCCAGCAGCCCGCGAATCCCGGTAGGGGGCGCGGGTCAGCCCCAGCATTTT.

This rearrangement joins TRBV6-6 to TRBJ2-3, with TRBD2 matching 8 bases. V shed 2 bases and J 1 base; nucleotides not matched to a gene: 5. The germline gives CDR1 MNHNY, CDR2 SVGAGI (reference sequence). The CDR3 covers 16 residues. CDR3 nucleotide sequence: TGTGCCAGCAGTTACCGACCGGGACTAGGCACAGATACGCAGTATTTT. Its protein product is CASSYRPGLGTDTQYF.

This clone has just one count. This chain links TRBV6-4 with TRBJ2-7, with a possible D match to TRBD2 (6 bases). With 8 bases removed from V and 3 bases from J, the gap between germline ends came to 11 bases. Looked up from germline, CDR1 is MRHNA and CDR2 is SNTAGT. The CDR3 contains 12 residues. CDR3 in amino acids: CASLKGGYEQYF. The DNA of the CDR3 is TGTGCCAGCTTAAAGGGAGGCTACGAGCAGTACTTC.

The chain couples TRBV6-6 to TRBJ2-1, with TRBD2 matching 12 bases. The germline gives CDR1 MNHNY, CDR2 SVGAGI (reference sequence). V trimming: 6 bases; J trimming: 6 bases; junction bases outside the gene matches: 9. There are 16 residues in the CDR3. CDR3 in DNA: TGTGCCAGCAGAACTAGCGGGAGGCCCCTTTCCAATGAGCAGTTCTTC. Its protein is CASRTSGRPLSNEQFF.

Ten or more counts support this clone. The V gene is TRBV19, the J gene TRBJ2-6, with D perhaps matching TRBD1 (5 bases). The CDR3 spans 17 residues. The germline V gene encodes CDR1 LNHDA and CDR2 SQIVND (reference sequence). Trimming took off 5 bases at V and 2 bases at J, with 16 bases between the two ends. CDR3 sequence (DNA): TGTGCCAGTAGTTTACCCAGGGTATCGACTGGGGCCAACGTCCTGACTTTC. Translating gives CASSLPRVSTGANVLTF.

The rearrangement joins TRBV2 to TRBJ1-1; TRBD1 matches at 8 bases. Germline V gene data show CDR1 as SNHLY and CDR2 as FYNNEI. The CDR3 has 14 residues. V was clipped by 7 bases and J by 2 bases; unmatched bases: 6. The CDR3 nucleotides read TGTGCCAGCACTCTGACAGGGGCAAACACTGAAGCTTTCTTT. Amino acids: CASTLTGANTEAFF.

V and J are TRBV25-1 and TRBJ2-6; 10 nucleotides line up with TRBD1. The CDR3 runs to 16 residues. CDR1 is MGHDK and CDR2 is SYGVNS in the germline V gene. Losses at the gene ends were 6 bases for V and 2 bases for J; bases not matched to a gene: 4. DNA for the CDR3: TGTGCCAGCAGGGACAGGGGGGACACTGGGGCCAACGTCCTGACTTTC. As protein: CASRDRGDTGANVLTF. Full variable domain (missing parts from reference TRBV25-1 and TRBJ2-6): EADIYQTPRYLVIGTGKKITLECSQTMGHDKMYWYQQDPGMELHLIHYSYGVNSTEKGDLSSESTVSRIRTEHFPLTLESARPSHTSQYLCASRDRGDTGANVLTFGAGSRLTVL.

The sample holds one count of this clone. The chain is built from TRBV7-3 and TRBJ2-2; 7 bases are a match to TRBD1. V shed 5 bases and J 4 bases; nucleotides not matched to a gene: 7. The V gene's germline CDR1 is SGHTA and CDR2 FQGTGA. This CDR3 is built from 15 residues. DNA for the CDR3: TGTGCCAGCAGCCCGACAGGGAGCGGCACCGGGGAGCTGTTTTTT. It codes for CASSPTGSGTGELFF.

This rearrangement joins TRBV5-1 to TRBJ2-5; 7 positions agree with TRBD2. With V trimmed by 0 bases and J by 5 bases, 7 bases remained unmatched. This CDR3 spans 15 amino acids. Germline loops: CDR1 SGHRS, CDR2 YFSETQ. The CDR3 reads CASSLGVGGPETQYF. Here the CDR3 DNA reads TGCGCCAGCAGCTTGGGTGTGGGAGGGCCGGAGACCCAGTACTTC.

In the case of this clone: An end of the junction does not agree with germline; a read error may underlie this. This sequence joins TRBV7-7 and TRBJ2-2; no clear D gene. The CDR3 spans 17 residues. In germline, CDR1 is SSHAT, CDR2 FNYEAQ (reference sequence). CDR3 bases: TGTGCTAGCAGCTCTCGGCCCCCTCTGGGCAACACCGGGGAGCTGTTTTTT. This translates into CASSSRPPLGNTGELFF.

The genes are TRBV4-1 and TRBJ2-7; TRBD1 matches 8 bases. The CDR3 extends over 14 amino acids. CDR1 and CDR2 from the germline V gene are MGHRA and YSYEKL. With V trimmed by 5 bases and J by 3 bases, 6 bases remained unmatched. The CDR3 sequence is CASSSTTGVYEQYF. In DNA form, the CDR3 reads TGCGCCAGCAGCTCAACGACAGGGGTCTACGAGCAGTACTTC.

This clone has only a few counts. Written as DNA, the CDR3 is TGTGCCAGCAGTTGGTCTAGTGCCTCCTACGAGCAGTACTTC. Its translation is CASSWSSASYEQYF. The rearrangement links TRBV28 to TRBJ2-7; D unclear. The CDR3 covers 14 residues. V was trimmed by 4 bases and J by 0 bases, leaving 10 bases between them. The germline gives CDR1 MDHEN, CDR2 SYDVKM.

The rearrangement uses TRBV4-1 and TRBJ1-2; a possible D gene is TRBD1 (6 bases). Germline loops: CDR1 MGHRA, CDR2 YSYEKL. The CDR3 is 12 amino acids. Trimming stripped 2 bases from V and 7 bases from J, with 8 bases between. This CDR3 reads CASSQTGFGYTF. As DNA, the CDR3 is TGCGCCAGCAGCCAAACAGGGTTTGGCTACACCTTC.

The rearrangement links TRBV5-4 to TRBJ2-1; D perhaps matches TRBD1 (6 bases). Germline CDR1 is SGHNT and CDR2 is YYREEE (reference sequence). This CDR3 is 13 amino acids long. The V and J ends lost 10 bases and 5 bases respectively, with 16 bases between them. CDR3 in DNA: TGTGCCGGGTCTAGAACAGGGAACAATGAGCAGTTCTTC. The encoded protein is CAGSRTGNNEQFF. Filled out from reference TRBV5-4 and TRBJ2-1, the complete variable domain reads ETGVTQSPTHLIKTRGQQVTLRCSSQSGHNTVSWYQQALGQGPQFIFQYYREEENGRGNFPPRFSGLQFPNYSSELNVNALELDDSALYLCAGSRTGNNEQFFGPGTRLTVL.

The chain couples TRBV15 to TRBJ2-2; 9 positions agree with TRBD2. CDR3 length: 16 amino acids. Looked up from germline, CDR1 is LNHNV and CDR2 is YYDKDF (reference sequence). After removal of 0 bases from V and 6 bases from J, the junction contained 5 bases not matched to a gene. The CDR3: CATSRDGSGRPGELFF. The CDR3 nucleotides are TGTGCCACCAGCAGAGATGGAAGCGGGAGGCCCGGGGAGCTGTTTTTT.

This chain joins TRBV4-1 and TRBJ2-5, with D perhaps matching TRBD1 (5 bases). CDR3 length: 14 residues. Trimming removed 4 bases at V and 1 base at J, with 10 bases between. Per the germline V gene, CDR1 is MGHRA and CDR2 is YSYEKL. CDR3 in amino acids: CASSRDRFQETQYF. The CDR3 DNA follows: TGCGCCAGCAGCCGAGACAGATTCCAAGAGACCCAGTACTTC.

This rearrangement joins TRBV5-1 to TRBJ2-1, with TRBD2 matching over 7 bases. The CDR3 runs to 17 residues. Trimming cost V 4 bases and J 6 bases; bases outside gene matches: 16. Per the germline V gene, CDR1 is SGHRS and CDR2 is YFSETQ. For the CDR3, the DNA is TGCGCCAGCAGCGGGGCGGCGGTGGGAGGCGGGAGCAATGAGCAGTTCTTC. Amino acids: CASSGAAVGGGSNEQFF.

The V gene is TRBV5-1, the J gene TRBJ2-3, with 9 bases aligning to TRBD2. Germline assignment: CDR1 SGHRS and CDR2 YFSETQ. The ends lost 4 bases at V and 1 base at J; junction bases unmatched: 10. The CDR3 consists of 17 residues. DNA of the CDR3: TGCGCCAGCAGCGATGGGGCGACTAGCGGTGGCACAGATACGCAGTATTTT. Amino acids: CASSDGATSGGTDTQYF.

This chain joins TRBV27 and TRBJ2-5, with a weak D call TRBD2 (5 bases). Germline V lookup: CDR1 MNHEY, CDR2 SMNVEV (reference sequence). This CDR3 region has 18 residues. Trimming took 5 bases from V and 1 from J, leaving 23 bases between them. The CDR3 DNA follows: TGTGCCAGCAGTCCACTTGTCGGGGTGCGCGCCTTCCAAGAGACCCAGTACTTC. It is translated as CASSPLVGVRAFQETQYF.

V usage is TRBV11-2 and J usage is TRBJ2-1, with 7 bases that match TRBD2. With V trimmed by 4 bases and J by 9 bases, 6 bases remained unmatched. Per germline, CDR1 SGHAT and CDR2 FQNNGV. The CDR3 extends over 13 amino acids. CDR3 DNA sequence: TGTGCCAGCAGCTGGGGAGGGGTAGGTGAGCAGTTCTTC. Amino acid sequence: CASSWGGVGEQFF.

The gene calls are TRBV5-5 and TRBJ1-4; TRBD1 aligns across 12 bases. Germline CDR1 is SGHKS and CDR2 is YYEKEE (reference sequence). The V segment lost 3 bases and the J segment 2 bases; nucleotides outside the gene matches: 8. This CDR3 contains 18 residues. The DNA of the CDR3 is TGTGCCAGCAGCTCTACCGGGACAGGGGGCGTCACTAATGAAAAACTGTTTTTT. As protein: CASSSTGTGGVTNEKLFF.

The chain couples TRBV6-5 to TRBJ1-2; no reliable D call. Germline CDR1 is MNHEY and CDR2 is SVGAGI. The CDR3 covers 12 residues. V lost 4 bases and J lost 4, with 7 bases in between. In DNA form, the CDR3 reads TGTGCCAGCAGTTTCGCGGGCTATGGCTACACCTTC. The encoded protein is CASSFAGYGYTF.

The chain recombines TRBV5-1 with TRBJ2-3, with a weak D call TRBD2 (5 bases). V was trimmed by 1 base and J by 1 base, leaving 16 bases between them. This CDR3 is built from 17 residues. Germline-derived CDR1 and CDR2 are SGHRS and YFSETQ. In DNA form, the CDR3 reads TGCGCCAGCAGCTTGCGGCCGTCCCGGGGAGGCACAGATACGCAGTATTTT. Its translation: CASSLRPSRGGTDTQYF.

The chain joins TRBV9 to TRBJ2-3, with 13 bases matching TRBD2. The CDR3 totals 16 residues. With V trimmed by 4 bases and J by 3 bases, 5 bases remained unmatched. Germline-derived CDR1 and CDR2 are SGDLS and YYNGEE. CDR3: CASSLRTSGSTDTQYF. CDR3 DNA sequence: TGTGCCAGCAGCCTAAGGACTAGCGGGAGTACAGATACGCAGTATTTT.

This chain links TRBV2 with TRBJ2-1; D gene unclear. CDR3 length: 13 residues. V was shortened by 6 bases and J by 2 bases, with 8 bases between the two germline ends. Germline-derived CDR1 and CDR2 are SNHLY and FYNNEI. Here the CDR3 DNA reads TGTGCCAGCAGACCTAAGACCTACAATGAGCAGTTCTTC. Protein sequence: CASRPKTYNEQFF. Variable domain in full (rest from reference TRBV2 and TRBJ2-1): EPEVTQTPSHQVTQMGQEVILRCVPISNHLYFYWYRQILGQKVEFLVSFYNNEISEKSEIFDDQFSVERPDGSNFTLKIRSTKLEDSAMYFCASRPKTYNEQFFGPGTRLTVL.

The chain combines TRBV13 with TRBJ2-5; 9 positions agree with TRBD1. This CDR3 spans 15 amino acids. V trimming: 3 bases; J trimming: 5 bases; junction bases outside the gene matches: 7. Germline loops: CDR1 PRHDT, CDR2 FYEKMQ (reference sequence). The CDR3 region is CASSFYGTGLETQYF. The CDR3 DNA sequence: TGTGCCAGCAGCTTTTACGGGACAGGGCTTGAGACCCAGTACTTC. The full variable domain, rest sourced from reference TRBV13 and TRBJ2-5, is AAGVIQSPRHLIKEKRETATLKCYPIPRHDTVYWYQQGPGQDPQFLISFYEKMQSDKGSIPDRFSAQQFSDYHSELNMSSLELGDSALYFCASSFYGTGLETQYFGPGTRLLVL.

The chain carries TRBV2 and TRBJ1-4; no definite D call. This CDR3 spans 14 amino acids. V lost 9 bases to trimming and J lost 0 bases, with 11 bases between them. CDR1 is SNHLY, CDR2 FYNNEI, per germline. The CDR3 bases are TGTGCCAGAGGAGGGCGCTCAACTAATGAAAAACTGTTTTTT. As protein: CARGGRSTNEKLFF. Looking up the rest from reference TRBV2 and TRBJ1-4 gives the full variable domain: EPEVTQTPSHQVTQMGQEVILRCVPISNHLYFYWYRQILGQKVEFLVSFYNNEISEKSEIFDDQFSVERPDGSNFTLKIRSTKLEDSAMYFCARGGRSTNEKLFFGSGTQLSVL.